One TCR beta chain is described in this entry. Sequencing used immunoSEQ multiplex PCR; TCRdb keeps in-frame clones, though not all of them. This table holds tens of thousands of clones, 80% to 85% found once. The sample is drawn from a study of identifying expanded T cells in peripheral blood. The clonotype was recovered from a person between 18 and 75 years old in good health. The material sequenced was blood.

CDR3 loop: CASRATGAYYGYTF. The CDR3 region has the DNA TGCGCCAGCAGGGCGACAGGGGCTTACTATGGCTACACCTTC. This rearrangement joins TRBV10-1 to TRBJ1-2, with 8 bases matching TRBD1. The CDR3 is 14 amino acids. Per germline, CDR1 WNHNN and CDR2 SYGVQD (reference sequence). Trimming removed 6 bases from V and 3 bases from J; junction bases left unmatched: 6.